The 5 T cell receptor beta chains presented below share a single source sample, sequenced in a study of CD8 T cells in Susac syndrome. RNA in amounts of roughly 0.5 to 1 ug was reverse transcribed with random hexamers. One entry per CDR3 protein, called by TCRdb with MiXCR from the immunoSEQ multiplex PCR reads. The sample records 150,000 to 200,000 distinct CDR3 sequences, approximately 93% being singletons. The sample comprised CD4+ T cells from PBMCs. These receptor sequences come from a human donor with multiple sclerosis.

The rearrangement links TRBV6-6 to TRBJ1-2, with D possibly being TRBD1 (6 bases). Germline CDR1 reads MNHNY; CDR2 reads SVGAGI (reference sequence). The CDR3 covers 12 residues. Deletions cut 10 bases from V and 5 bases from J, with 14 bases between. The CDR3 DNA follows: TGTGCCACCAGGACAGAAACATATGGCTACACCTTC. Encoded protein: CATRTETYGYTF.

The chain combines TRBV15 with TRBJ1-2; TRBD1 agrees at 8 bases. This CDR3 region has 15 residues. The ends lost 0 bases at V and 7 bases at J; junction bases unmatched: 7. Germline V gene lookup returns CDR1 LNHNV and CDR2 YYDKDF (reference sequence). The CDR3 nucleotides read TGTGCCACCAGCAGAGATAACAGTGGACAGGGTGGCTACACCTTC. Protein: CATSRDNSGQGGYTF.

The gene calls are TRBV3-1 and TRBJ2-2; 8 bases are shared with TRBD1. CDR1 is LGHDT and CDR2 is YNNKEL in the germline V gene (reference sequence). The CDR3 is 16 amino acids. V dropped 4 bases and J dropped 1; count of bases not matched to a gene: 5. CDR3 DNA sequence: TGTGCCAGCAGCCCCAATGGACAGGGGAACACCGGGGAGCTGTTTTTT. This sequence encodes CASSPNGQGNTGELFF. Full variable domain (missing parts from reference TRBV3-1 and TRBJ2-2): DTAVSQTPKYLVTQMGNDKSIKCEQNLGHDTMYWYKQDSKKFLKIMFSYNNKELIINETVPNRFSPKSPDKAHLNLHINSLELGDSAVYFCASSPNGQGNTGELFFGEGSRLTVL.

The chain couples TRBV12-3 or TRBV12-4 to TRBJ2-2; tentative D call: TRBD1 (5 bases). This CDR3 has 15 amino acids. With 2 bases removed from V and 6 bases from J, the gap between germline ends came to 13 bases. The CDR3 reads CASSLQGQLAGELFF. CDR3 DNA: TGTGCCAGCAGTTTACAGGGTCAGCTTGCCGGGGAGCTGTTTTTT.

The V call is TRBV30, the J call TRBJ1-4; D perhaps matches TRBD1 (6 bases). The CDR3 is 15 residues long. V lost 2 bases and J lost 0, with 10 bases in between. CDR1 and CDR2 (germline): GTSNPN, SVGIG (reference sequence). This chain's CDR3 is CAWSKGTSTNEKLFF. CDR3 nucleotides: TGTGCCTGGAGTAAGGGGACATCAACTAATGAAAAACTGTTTTTT.